The 24 T cell receptor beta chains in this list originate from one sample, sequenced in a study of monozygotic twins with inflammatory bowel disease. TCRdb derives one entry per CDR3 protein from the 5' RACE reads, leaving out DNA. Reported are tens of thousands of distinct CDR3 sequences; the ten largest clones contain around 7.2%. The sample consisted of blood. Every receptor here comes from a human donor with ulcerative colitis or Crohn's disease, or a healthy co-twin of an affected twin (not recorded which).

The genes are TRBV5-1 and TRBJ1-1. CDR3 length: 16 residues. Germline CDR1 reads SGHRS; CDR2 reads YFSETQ. CDR3 sequence reads: CASSFGVSAGSTEAFF.

The chain uses TRBV6-2 or TRBV6-3 and TRBJ2-1; TCRdb's assignment of TRBD2 cannot be checked, as there is no DNA. Per germline, CDR1 MNHEY and CDR2 SVGEGT. The length of the CDR3 is 14 residues. This CDR3 reads CASSLSWELVEQFF.

The chain uses TRBV27 and TRBJ2-3; absent DNA, TCRdb's TRBD2 call cannot be checked. Germline CDR1 reads MNHEY; CDR2 reads SMNVEV (reference sequence). The CDR3 consists of 13 residues. The CDR3 sequence: CASSKRASDTQYF.

The chain combines TRBV7-8 with TRBJ2-2; TCRdb picks TRBD1, but there is no DNA to check that call. This CDR3 is built from 17 residues. Germline-derived CDR1 and CDR2 are SGHVS and FQNEAQ. This CDR3 reads CASSLRPGGGSTGELFF.

V is TRBV20-1 and J is TRBJ2-7; TCRdb selects TRBD2, and the lack of DNA leaves this call unchecked. The CDR3 has 12 amino acids. Germline V gives CDR1 DFQATT, CDR2 SNEGSKA (reference sequence). CDR3 sequence: CSASLAFTEQYF.

The V and J genes are TRBV7-9 and TRBJ2-3. CDR1 is SEHNR and CDR2 is FQNEAQ in the germline V gene (reference sequence). This CDR3 comprises 14 residues. CDR3 region: CASSLLGSTDTQYF.

The chain's CDR3 is CASSGTGYARRGYTF. V usage is TRBV9 and J usage is TRBJ1-2; without DNA, the TCRdb call of TRBD1 cannot be checked. This CDR3 spans 15 amino acids. Germline lookup yields CDR1 SGDLS and CDR2 YYNGEE.

V is TRBV3-1 and J is TRBJ2-7; the D call from TCRdb, TRBD2, cannot be confirmed without DNA. This CDR3 has 12 residues. Germline V gene lookup returns CDR1 LGHDT and CDR2 YNNKEL (reference sequence). CDR3 loop: CASQVERGEQYF.

V is TRBV5-4 and J is TRBJ2-1; TCRdb designates TRBD2, a call that cannot be tested without DNA. This CDR3 comprises 16 residues. The germline CDR1 and CDR2 sequences are SGHNT and YYREEE (reference sequence). CDR3: CASSLVGAGSFNEQFF.

The chain employs TRBV7-2 and TRBJ2-3; TCRdb reports TRBD1, a call that lacks DNA to check it against. CDR1 and CDR2 from the germline V gene are SGHTA and FQGNSA. This CDR3 is built from 13 residues. This CDR3 reads CASMRWGADTQYF.

The V gene is TRBV5-6, the J gene TRBJ2-7; TCRdb indicates TRBD1, and absent DNA this call remains unverified. Germline V gene data show CDR1 as SGHDT and CDR2 as YYEEEE. This CDR3 spans 13 amino acids. CDR3 residues: CASSQVEQDEQYF.

This rearrangement joins TRBV7-2 to TRBJ1-6; the TRBD1 assignment by TCRdb is unverifiable without DNA. From germline, CDR1 is SGHTA and CDR2 FQGNSA. This CDR3 comprises 17 residues. Here the CDR3 reads CASSLSVGGSYNSPLHF.

The CDR3 region is CSARMFGDTEAFF. The V gene is TRBV29-1, the J gene TRBJ1-1. Looked up from germline, CDR1 is SQVTM and CDR2 is ANQGSEA. The CDR3 covers 13 residues.

The chain joins TRBV2 to TRBJ1-5. Looked up from germline, CDR1 is SNHLY and CDR2 is FYNNEI. The CDR3 loop spans 15 amino acids. CDR3 in amino acids: CASSRSSAGRGPQHF.

The V gene is TRBV12-3 or TRBV12-4, the J gene TRBJ1-1; TCRdb's D gene call, TRBD1, goes unchecked for lack of DNA. This CDR3 contains 14 residues. CDR3 protein: CASTQTGTSTEAFF.

This chain joins TRBV12-3 or TRBV12-4 and TRBJ2-2. The CDR3 sequence is 15 residues long. CDR3 loop: CASSLVAADSGELFF.

The chain carries TRBV20-1 and TRBJ1-2; lacking DNA, the TRBD1 call made by TCRdb goes unchecked. The CDR3 spans 13 residues. Germline CDR1 is DFQATT and CDR2 is SNEGSKA (reference sequence). The chain's CDR3 is CSAWGQGNYGYTF.

This rearrangement joins TRBV5-1 to TRBJ2-3. Germline lookup yields CDR1 SGHRS and CDR2 YFSETQ. The CDR3 covers 14 residues. This CDR3 reads CASSLGLQVDTQYF.

The chain has TRBV12-3 or TRBV12-4 and TRBJ1-2; the D call from TCRdb, TRBD1, cannot be confirmed without DNA. This CDR3 comprises 15 residues. CDR3 residues: CASSPHGQKNYGYTF.

The chain combines TRBV20-1 with TRBJ2-3; checking the TCRdb D call of TRBD1 is not possible without DNA. CDR3 size: 14 residues. Germline values: CDR1 DFQATT, CDR2 SNEGSKA (reference sequence). CDR3 protein: CSARKTGAGDTQYF.

The chain is built from TRBV20-1 and TRBJ1-1. This CDR3 has 13 amino acids. Germline V CDR1 and CDR2: DFQATT, SNEGSKA (reference sequence). The chain's CDR3 is CSARREGGTEAFF.

The rearrangement links TRBV7-6 to TRBJ1-4; TCRdb outputs TRBD1, but without DNA this stays unchecked. Germline CDR1 reads SGHVS; CDR2 reads FNYEAQ. This CDR3 has 15 amino acids. The CDR3 region is CASSLESGGGEKLFF.

This sequence joins TRBV20-1 and TRBJ1-3; no DNA is available, so the TRBD1 call from TCRdb remains unchecked. The CDR3 totals 13 residues. Germline CDR1 reads DFQATT; CDR2 reads SNEGSKA (reference sequence). The CDR3 region is CSAGRLAGNTIYF.

The V gene is TRBV7-2, the J gene TRBJ1-1; TCRdb's D call of TRBD1 is untestable without DNA. CDR1 and CDR2 from the germline V gene are SGHTA and FQGNSA. The CDR3 contains 16 residues. The CDR3 sequence: CASSLRGWELGTEAFF.